This TCR beta chain was captured by sequencing in a study of shared clonotypes between healthy human individuals (dated by TCRdb to 2018 to 2021). With regard to the full study: The cohort comprised a couple of women and a few men aged 18 to 49 years. For each donor, CD4 naive and CD4 memory were each given three plates, CD8 naive was given two plates, and CD8 memory was given one plate. To estimate repertoire size and how much clonotype sharing occurs between individuals, the study deeply sequenced the blood TCR repertoires of five healthy adults. Libraries were prepared and TCR repertoires were sequenced by different laboratories using diverse techniques, in order to increase sequencing depth and limit assay-specific biases. Between about 0.9 and 9 billion PBMCs per donor were obtained by leukapheresis. The study at large found these results: Clonotypes shared by all four sorted-subset donors showed higher generation probabilities than non-shared clonotypes. Incomplete sequencing was indicated by rarefaction of sorted-subset datasets, despite the large sequencing depth. Based on pairwise subsampling, the degree of clonotype sharing among donors was expected to be affected by sequencing depth. Naive subsets generally had larger estimated clonotype richness than memory subsets. The small number of donors limited the genetic and exposure-history diversity represented. Only blood was sampled, and tissue TCR repertoires likely differ from those in blood. Approximately 5% of naive CD4, 3.5% of naive CD8, approximately 2% of memory CD4, and 0.4% of memory CD8 clonotypes were shared across several donors.

Healthy HIV-negative adults with no recently reported acute infections or vaccinations were included as donors. All donors were Caucasian adults living in Nashville, Tennessee, USA. CD4+ T cells were enriched through magnetic negative selection, after which naive cells were positively selected on CD45RA and the remaining negative fraction served as the memory subset. Blood was collected by leukapheresis, and PBMCs were isolated by Ficoll-Histopaque density gradient centrifugation and then cryopreserved in liquid nitrogen vapor phase. Analytical flow cytometry was used to check the purity and quantity of each magnetically sorted T cell population. From each sorted fraction, genomic DNA was isolated and quantified by UV absorbance on a Nanodrop 2000c. Turning to this clone: Its antigen has not been determined. No base-level quality is on record; no much larger clone is a single base apart.

Using the deep immunoSEQ assay, multiplex PCR amplified TCR CDR3 regions from genomic DNA. For each cell subset, the extracted genomic DNA was distributed evenly across all wells of several immunoSEQ 96-well plates, and each plate served as one replicate. For sorted subsets, 200 ng of genomic DNA, equivalent to 30,000 or so T cell genomes, went into each replicate PCR. The purified libraries were quantified using a Qubit 3.0 fluorometer, sized with a Bioanalyzer 2100, and then quantified again using the KAPA Library Quantification kit. Every immunoSEQ 96-well plate was sequenced on a dedicated single-read 150-cycle Illumina NextSeq 550 flow cell. The paper's data handling went like this. Because only junctional sequences without quality scores were contained in the immunoSEQ output, filtering matching that applied to full-length reads could not be performed. To assign V/J genes and CDR3, sequences were annotated against IMGT germline references using PyIR, a Python wrapper for IgBLAST v1.9. Reads were removed for weak V/J assignments (E-value above 1e-6), missing CDR3, stop codons, out-of-frame junctions, or ambiguous translated residues. A V3J clonotype was defined by an identical inferred V gene, J gene, and CDR3 amino acid sequence. The percentage overlap between two repertoires was calculated by dividing the number of shared unique clonotypes by the size of the smaller repertoire. RTK rarefaction, the Chao1 estimator, and Recon v2.1 estimates of unobserved clonotypes were used to assess repertoire richness. Generation probabilities for all TCRbeta clonotypes obtained by the gDNA method from a few donors were computed using OLGA. TCRdb re-hosts the immuneACCESS table, in-frame sequences only. Its copies lack some clones; in the studies checked, an unresolved V gene accounts for under half of them, and the cause for the rest is not known. The D gene and trimming were derived from the DNA, and the V and J assignments and clone size from that table. The sample table records around 700,000 clones; roughly 73% of these occur just once. The ten largest clones add up to 1.5% to 2% of the sample.

The V end loses 4 bases and the J end loses 8 bases, and a stretch of 18 bases separates them. The CDR3 sequence holds 14 residues, the cysteine and phenylalanine included. The entry retains the CDR3 DNA only, 42 bases that are in frame from base 1. Reading the germline V gene gives CDR1 SGHRS and CDR2 YFSETQ. What was sequenced was memory CD4+ T cells sorted from blood. The cell subset or site label for this specimen denotes: CD45RA-negative fraction. The chain employs TRBV5-1 and TRBJ1-2; a weak D assignment points to TRBD1 (5 bases agree). This receptor was identified in a woman in her 30s in good health. The CDR3 protein is CASSPEGQGWGYTF. In nucleotides, the sequence is TGCGCCAGCAGCCCCGAGGGGCAGGGTTGGGGCTACACCTTC.